This T cell receptor (beta chain) originates from a study of T cells in Graves' hyperthyroidism and ophthalmopathy. This clonotype appeared many times. Amplified regions were TCR beta CDR3 sequences from RNA transcripts. HTBI primers were used for first-round RT-PCR of the TCR CDR3. TCRdb reprocessed the multiplex PCR reads with MiXCR, giving one entry per CDR3 protein. The sample includes some 200,000 distinct CDR3 sequences, 15% to 20% of them seen just once. The receptor comes from a middle-aged man with Graves' hyperthyroidism. Sequenced: blood.

CDR3 sequence (DNA): TGTGCCAGCAGCTTATGGAGGATCCGGGACACTGAAGCTTTCTTT. Its protein product is CASSLWRIRDTEAFF. The J gene is TRBJ1-1, the V gene TRBV7-9; D remains unclear. CDR3 length: 15 amino acids. Trimming cost V 2 bases and J 3 bases, with 13 bases left between them. Germline V CDR1 and CDR2: SEHNR, FQNEAQ (reference sequence).